A few counts support the clone carrying this T cell receptor (beta chain). The antigen is unknown. The data originate from a study of cytomegalovirus exposure and HLA in healthy donors. Researchers ran the PCR with 60 Vbeta and 13 Jbeta primers. TCRdb keeps only in-frame clones here, not all; method: immunoSEQ multiplex PCR. This table has roughly 190,000 clones, 74% appearing once. V lost 8 bases and J lost 2; bases outside the gene matches: 10. This CDR3 contains 15 residues. Germline assignment: CDR1 MNHNY and CDR2 SVGAGI (reference sequence). The study sampled nominally healthy donors, though unrecorded immune exposures were likely. Study conclusions and caveats: Analyzed later, association rates of TCRs varied across HLA loci, with DRB1 most and HLA-C fewest. Excluded: some indistinguishable V segments such as TRBV6-2 and TRBV6-3.

The sequencing input was PBMCs. V and J are TRBV6-6 and TRBJ2-7; TRBD1 agrees at 9 bases. The sequence was obtained from a woman aged 25 to 39 in good health and CMV-seropositive. CDR3 bases: TGTGCCAGCCTAAAAGGACAGGGGAGTACCTACGAGCAGTACTTC. The encoded protein is CASLKGQGSTYEQYF.